The 20 T cell receptor beta chains listed next were all sequenced from one sample in a study of T cell repertoires in cytomegalovirus infection. TCRdb re-called the reads through MiXCR, storing one row per CDR3 protein. The repertoire holds 250,000 to 300,000 distinct CDR3 sequences, with under 30% as singletons. The source material was PBMCs. The receptors derive from a human donor in good health (CMV status not recorded). Some clones in this sample may be carry-over from other donors' samples.

Many counts were recorded for this clonotype. The rearrangement links TRBV7-2 to TRBJ1-5; D not resolved. Per germline, CDR1 SGHTA and CDR2 FQGNSA. V shed 2 bases and J shed 6 bases, with 8 bases lying between them. This CDR3 has 13 amino acids. The CDR3 DNA reads TGTGCCAGCAGCTTACAAGGGCCTCAGCCCCAGCATTTT. Its translation: CASSLQGPQPQHF.

The chain employs TRBV6-6 and TRBJ2-3; 8 nucleotides line up with TRBD1. Germline V gene lookup returns CDR1 MNHNY and CDR2 SVGAGI (reference sequence). Trimming cost V 5 bases and J 2 bases; bases outside gene matches: 6. This CDR3 has 15 amino acids. The chain's CDR3 is CASSGGTGVTDTQYF. The CDR3 DNA reads as TGTGCCAGCAGTGGAGGGACAGGAGTCACAGATACGCAGTATTTT.

The chain recombines TRBV12-5 with TRBJ2-5, with 7 nucleotides matching TRBD1. Unmatched junction bases numbered 3, after V lost 4 bases and J lost 4 bases. Per the germline V gene, CDR1 is LGHNT and CDR2 is FRNRAP. The CDR3 length is 13 residues. The CDR3 is CASGSDRAETQYF. CDR3 coding DNA: TGTGCTAGTGGTTCAGACAGGGCAGAGACCCAGTACTTC.

CDR3 in DNA: TGCAGTGCTAGGCGGCAGATGAACACTGAAGCTTTCTTT. This gives the protein CSARRQMNTEAFF. The chain has TRBV20-1 and TRBJ1-1; D not certain. The CDR3 loop spans 13 amino acids. The germline V and J ends were trimmed by 3 bases and 0 bases, with 8 bases remaining between them. Germline CDR1 reads DFQATT; CDR2 reads SNEGSKA (reference sequence).

This rearrangement joins TRBV2 to TRBJ2-1; D possibly corresponds to TRBD2 (7 bases). CDR3 length equals 14 residues. V lost 3 bases to trimming and J lost 9 bases, with 15 bases between them. Germline-derived CDR1 and CDR2 are SNHLY and FYNNEI. The CDR3: CASSEVGGAGEQFF. In nucleotides, the CDR3 is TGTGCCAGCAGTGAGGTAGGGGGGGCCGGTGAGCAGTTCTTC.

There are many counts of this clonotype. The chain links TRBV7-2 to TRBJ1-2, with D unresolved. The CDR3 totals 14 residues. With 5 bases removed from V and 7 bases from J, the gap between germline ends came to 17 bases. Per germline, CDR1 SGHTA and CDR2 FQGNSA. For the CDR3, the DNA is TGTGCCAGCAGCACCCGTTGGACCTTTGGTGGCTACACCTTC. This gives the protein CASSTRWTFGGYTF. Looking up the rest from reference TRBV7-2 and TRBJ1-2 gives the full variable domain: GAGVSQSPSNKVTEKGKDVELRCDPISGHTALYWYRQSLGQGLEFLIYFQGNSAPDKSGLPSDRFSAERTGGSVSTLTIQRTQQEDSAVYLCASSTRWTFGGYTFGSGTRLTVV.

This chain links TRBV28 with TRBJ1-1; perhaps TRBD1 as D (5 bases). Germline V gives CDR1 MDHEN, CDR2 SYDVKM. Trimming shortened V by 5 bases and J by 5 bases, and 12 bases separated the two germline ends. The CDR3 has 13 amino acids. The CDR3 nucleotides read TGTGCCAGCAGTAAAAGGGGTAGGACTGAAGCTTTCTTT. Protein product: CASSKRGRTEAFF.

The chain couples TRBV28 to TRBJ2-3, with no clear D. CDR3 length: 12 amino acids. Germline assignment: CDR1 MDHEN and CDR2 SYDVKM. The V and J ends lost 2 bases and 7 bases respectively, with 7 bases between them. This CDR3 reads CASSLVGHTQYF. Here the CDR3 DNA reads TGTGCCAGCAGTTTAGTAGGACATACGCAGTATTTT.

In DNA, the CDR3 is TGTGCCAGCAGTTTTCGGACTACCTTCTCCTACGAGCAGTACTTC. Translating gives CASSFRTTFSYEQYF. V is TRBV28 and J is TRBJ2-7, with a tentative D call TRBD2 (6 bases). The CDR3 spans 15 residues. CDR1 is MDHEN, CDR2 SYDVKM, per germline. The V end lost 3 bases, the J end lost 0 bases, and 12 bases lay between the germline ends.

This clonotype was picked up many times. The chain employs TRBV10-3 and TRBJ1-2; no definite D call. Deletions cut 0 bases from V and 4 bases from J, with 12 bases between. CDR3 size: 15 residues. Germline V gene lookup returns CDR1 ENHRY and CDR2 SYGVKD. DNA of the CDR3: TGTGCCATCAGTGAGTCGACCTCTCCAACCTATGGCTACACCTTC. The encoded protein is CAISESTSPTYGYTF.

Of note for this clonotype: Possible read error: a much larger clone is one base away. This chain connects TRBV11-2 to TRBJ2-5; perhaps TRBD1 as D (7 bases). Germline CDR1 reads SGHAT; CDR2 reads FQNNGV. Trimming shortened V by 0 bases and J by 2 bases, and 10 bases separated the two germline ends. The CDR3 extends over 15 amino acids. In DNA, the CDR3 is TGTGCCAGCAGCTTAGAGACAGGGAGGCAAGAGACCCAGTACTTC. Protein sequence: CASSLETGRQETQYF.

This clonotype was seen at least ten times. This rearrangement joins TRBV5-6 to TRBJ2-7; D not certain. V was trimmed by 2 bases and J by 4 bases, leaving 7 bases between them. This CDR3 region has 12 residues. Per the germline V gene, CDR1 is SGHDT and CDR2 is YYEEEE. The CDR3 sequence is CASSFGRYEQYF. CDR3 nucleotide sequence: TGTGCCAGCAGCTTCGGCAGATACGAGCAGTACTTC.

This clonotype was detected many times. The chain has TRBV7-2 and TRBJ2-7; D perhaps matches TRBD1 (6 bases). Between the trimmed V and J ends, which lost 5 bases and 0 bases, there was a span of 17 bases. The germline gives CDR1 SGHTA, CDR2 FQGNSA. This CDR3 is 16 amino acids long. DNA of the CDR3: TGTGCCAGCAGCAACGGACAGTGGGGGTTCTCCTACGAGCAGTACTTC. Translation gives CASSNGQWGFSYEQYF.

There are a few counts of this clonotype. The V gene is TRBV5-5, the J gene TRBJ1-1; 7 bases align to TRBD1. Germline CDR1 SGHKS, CDR2 YYEKEE (reference sequence). The J segment lost 11 bases and the V segment lost 4 bases, leaving 11 bases of the junction unmatched. This CDR3 region has 13 residues. CDR3 residues: CASSLGQEKRAFF. DNA for the CDR3: TGTGCCAGCAGCCTAGGACAGGAAAAAAGGGCTTTCTTT. The variable domain in full, with the rest retrieved from reference TRBV5-5 and TRBJ1-1, is DAGVTQSPTHLIKTRGQQVTLRCSPISGHKSVSWYQQVLGQGPQFIFQYYEKEERGRGNFPDRFSARQFPNYSSELNVNALLLGDSALYLCASSLGQEKRAFFGQGTRLTVV.

This clonotype was picked up many times. The chain joins TRBV7-2 to TRBJ2-7; D ambiguous. Trimming shortened V by 1 base and J by 7 bases, and 8 bases separated the two germline ends. The germline V gene has CDR1 SGHTA and CDR2 FQGNSA. CDR3 length: 12 residues. CDR3: CASSLGPMEQYF. Written as DNA, the CDR3 is TGTGCCAGCAGCTTAGGGCCCATGGAGCAGTACTTC.

This clonotype has more than one count but fewer than ten. The V call is TRBV20-1, the J call TRBJ2-5, with TRBD2 as a possible D gene (6 bases). Per germline, CDR1 DFQATT and CDR2 SNEGSKA (reference sequence). Between the trimmed V and J ends, which lost 6 bases and 5 bases, there was a span of 16 bases. The CDR3 contains 13 residues. The CDR3 DNA reads as TGCAGTGCCGGGGGTAGCGGTGGGGAGACCCAGTACTTC. It encodes CSAGGSGGETQYF.

J is TRBJ2-1 and V is TRBV7-9; no clear D gene. CDR3 length: 12 amino acids. Trimming shortened V by 5 bases and J by 9 bases, and 11 bases separated the two germline ends. Germline V gene data show CDR1 as SEHNR and CDR2 as FQNEAQ (reference sequence). Here the CDR3 reads CASSHSWSEQFF. CDR3 in DNA: TGTGCCAGCAGCCATTCTTGGAGTGAGCAGTTCTTC.

The CDR3 region has the DNA TGTGCCATCAGTGGGACGGCGTCTGGGGCCAACGTCCTGACTTTC. Protein: CAISGTASGANVLTF. V gene TRBV10-3 combines with J gene TRBJ2-6, with no clear D. Germline V gene lookup returns CDR1 ENHRY and CDR2 SYGVKD. V lost 4 bases, J lost 1 base, and 8 bases lay in between. This CDR3 is 15 amino acids long.

The J gene is TRBJ1-2, the V gene TRBV7-9; D not resolved. V was shortened by 5 bases and J by 4 bases, with 11 bases between the two germline ends. Germline V gene data show CDR1 as SEHNR and CDR2 as FQNEAQ (reference sequence). This CDR3 comprises 13 residues. The CDR3 here is CASSQTQSYGYTF. CDR3 bases: TGTGCCAGCAGCCAAACCCAGAGCTATGGCTACACCTTC.

In this sample, this clonotype turned up a few times. This chain joins TRBV7-9 and TRBJ1-2; 8 bases match TRBD1. This CDR3 has 17 amino acids. V shed 8 bases, J shed 8 bases, and the junction held 22 bases outside the gene matches. Germline CDR1 is SEHNR and CDR2 is FQNEAQ (reference sequence). This CDR3 is CASGEGPGQAIFGGYTF. DNA of the CDR3: TGTGCCAGCGGGGAAGGGCCGGGACAGGCGATATTCGGGGGCTACACCTTC. The entire variable domain, with the rest obtained from reference TRBV7-9 and TRBJ1-2, is as follows: DTGVSQNPRHKITKRGQNVTFRCDPISEHNRLYWYRQTLGQGPEFLTYFQNEAQLEKSRLLSDRFSAERPKGSFSTLEIQRTEQGDSAMYLCASGEGPGQAIFGGYTFGSGTRLTVV.